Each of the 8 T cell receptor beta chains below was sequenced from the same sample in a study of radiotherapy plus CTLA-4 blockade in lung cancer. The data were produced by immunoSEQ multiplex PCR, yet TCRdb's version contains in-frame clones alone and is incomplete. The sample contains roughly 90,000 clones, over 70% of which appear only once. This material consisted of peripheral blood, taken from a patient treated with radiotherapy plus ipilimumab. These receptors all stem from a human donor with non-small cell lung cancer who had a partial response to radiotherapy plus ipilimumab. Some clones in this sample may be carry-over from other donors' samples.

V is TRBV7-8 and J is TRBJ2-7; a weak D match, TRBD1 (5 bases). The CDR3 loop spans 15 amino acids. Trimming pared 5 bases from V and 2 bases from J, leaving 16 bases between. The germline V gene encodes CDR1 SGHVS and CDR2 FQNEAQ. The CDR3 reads CASSELTVPTYEQYF. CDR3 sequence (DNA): TGTGCCAGCAGCGAACTGACAGTGCCTACCTACGAGCAGTACTTC.

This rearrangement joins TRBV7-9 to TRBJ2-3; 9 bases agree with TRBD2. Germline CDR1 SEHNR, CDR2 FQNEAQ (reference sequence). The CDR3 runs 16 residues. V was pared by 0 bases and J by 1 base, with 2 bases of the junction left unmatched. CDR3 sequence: CASSLAWTSGTDTQYF. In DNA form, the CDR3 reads TGTGCCAGCAGCTTAGCGTGGACTAGCGGCACAGATACGCAGTATTTT.

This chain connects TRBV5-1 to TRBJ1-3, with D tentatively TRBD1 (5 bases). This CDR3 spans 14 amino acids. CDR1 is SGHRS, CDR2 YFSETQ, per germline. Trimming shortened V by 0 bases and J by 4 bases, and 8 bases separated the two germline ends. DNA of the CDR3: TGCGCCAGCAGCTTGGGGACACCGGGAAACACCATATATTTT. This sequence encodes CASSLGTPGNTIYF.

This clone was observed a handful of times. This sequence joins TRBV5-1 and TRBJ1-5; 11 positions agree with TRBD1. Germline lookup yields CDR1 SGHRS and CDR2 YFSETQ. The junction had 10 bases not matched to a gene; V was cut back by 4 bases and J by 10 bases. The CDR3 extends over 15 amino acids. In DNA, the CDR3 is TGCGCCAGCAGCCAGACCGGGACAGGGGGTCAACCCCAGCATTTT. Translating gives CASSQTGTGGQPQHF.

This CDR3 is CASTFLEGANTGELFF. CDR3 nucleotide sequence: TGTGCCAGCACCTTTTTGGAGGGCGCGAACACCGGGGAGCTGTTTTTT. This chain joins TRBV28 and TRBJ2-2; tentative D call: TRBD2 (6 bases). The CDR3 runs to 16 residues. V shed 7 bases and J shed 0 bases, with 15 bases lying between them. From germline, CDR1 is MDHEN and CDR2 SYDVKM.

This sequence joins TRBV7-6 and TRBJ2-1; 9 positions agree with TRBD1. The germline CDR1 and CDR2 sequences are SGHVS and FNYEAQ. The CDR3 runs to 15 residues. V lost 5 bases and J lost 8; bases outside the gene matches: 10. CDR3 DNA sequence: TGTGCCAGCAGCATTGGGGACAGGGTTCTCGATGAGCAGTTCTTC. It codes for CASSIGDRVLDEQFF.

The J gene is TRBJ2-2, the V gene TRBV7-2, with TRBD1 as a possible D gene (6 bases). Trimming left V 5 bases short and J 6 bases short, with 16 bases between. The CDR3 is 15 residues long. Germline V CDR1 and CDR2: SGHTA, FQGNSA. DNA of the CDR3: TGTGCCAGCAGCAAACAGGGATTGGCCGCCGGGGAGCTGTTTTTT. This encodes CASSKQGLAAGELFF. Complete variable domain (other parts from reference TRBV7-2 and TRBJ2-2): GAGVSQSPSNKVTEKGKDVELRCDPISGHTALYWYRQSLGQGLEFLIYFQGNSAPDKSGLPSDRFSAERTGGSVSTLTIQRTQQEDSAVYLCASSKQGLAAGELFFGEGSRLTVL.

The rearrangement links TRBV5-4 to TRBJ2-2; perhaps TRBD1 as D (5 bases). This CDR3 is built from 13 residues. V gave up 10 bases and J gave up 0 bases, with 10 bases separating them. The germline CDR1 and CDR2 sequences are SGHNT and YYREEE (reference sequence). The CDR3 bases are TGTGCCCACGACAGAGCGAACACCGGGGAGCTGTTTTTT. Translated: CAHDRANTGELFF. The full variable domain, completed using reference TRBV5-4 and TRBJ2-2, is ETGVTQSPTHLIKTRGQQVTLRCSSQSGHNTVSWYQQALGQGPQFIFQYYREEENGRGNFPPRFSGLQFPNYSSELNVNALELDDSALYLCAHDRANTGELFFGEGSRLTVL.